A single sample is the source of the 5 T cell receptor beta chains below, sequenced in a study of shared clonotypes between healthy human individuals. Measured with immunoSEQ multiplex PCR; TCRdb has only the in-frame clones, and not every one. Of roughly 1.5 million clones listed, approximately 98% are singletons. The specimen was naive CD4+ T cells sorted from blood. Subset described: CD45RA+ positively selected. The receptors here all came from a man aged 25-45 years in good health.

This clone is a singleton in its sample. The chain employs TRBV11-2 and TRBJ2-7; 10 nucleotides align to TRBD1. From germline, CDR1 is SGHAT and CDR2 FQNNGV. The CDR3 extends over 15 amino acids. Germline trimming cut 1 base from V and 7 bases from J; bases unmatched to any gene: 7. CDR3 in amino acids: CASSLAGQGQFEQYF. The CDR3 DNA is TGTGCCAGCAGCTTAGCGGGACAGGGGCAATTTGAGCAGTACTTC.

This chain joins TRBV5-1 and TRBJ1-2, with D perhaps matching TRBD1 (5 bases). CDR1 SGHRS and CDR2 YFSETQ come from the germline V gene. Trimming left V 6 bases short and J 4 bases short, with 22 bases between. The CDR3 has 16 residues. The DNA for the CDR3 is TGCGCCAGCAACAAGGCCCCCATTGGGGGTCCCTATGGCTACACCTTC. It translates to CASNKAPIGGPYGYTF.

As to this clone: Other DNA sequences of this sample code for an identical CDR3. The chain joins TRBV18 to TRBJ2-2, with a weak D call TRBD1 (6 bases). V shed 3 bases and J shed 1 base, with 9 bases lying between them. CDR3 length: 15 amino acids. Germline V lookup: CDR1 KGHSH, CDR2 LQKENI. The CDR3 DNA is TGTGCCAGCTCACCTTCGACAGGGAACACCGGGGAGCTGTTTTTT. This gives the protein CASSPSTGNTGELFF.

CDR3 sequence reads: CASSFSGQGYNEQFF. CDR3 nucleotides: TGCGCCAGCAGCTTCTCGGGACAGGGATACAATGAGCAGTTCTTC. This chain links TRBV4-1 with TRBJ2-1; 9 bases agree with TRBD1. This CDR3 is 15 amino acids long. From germline, CDR1 is MGHRA and CDR2 YSYEKL. V lost 5 bases and J lost 4; bases outside the gene matches: 6.

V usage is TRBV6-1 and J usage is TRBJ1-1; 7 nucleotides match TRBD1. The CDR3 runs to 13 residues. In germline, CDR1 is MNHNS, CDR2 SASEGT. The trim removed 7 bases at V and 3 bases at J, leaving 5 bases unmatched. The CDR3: CASTSTGDTEAFF. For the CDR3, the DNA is TGTGCCAGCACTTCTACAGGGGACACTGAAGCTTTCTTT.